These T cell receptor beta chains were read from a single sample in a study of vaccination effects on CD4 cells after COVID-19. Their antigens remain unidentified. Libraries were prepared by immunoSEQ multiplex PCR; TCRdb keeps only in-frame clonotypes and omits some of them. The sample includes 35,000 to 40,000 clones, 82% seen only once; the top ten take less than 3.5%. Material: CD4+ T cells from PBMCs cultured without peptide, obtained before COVID-19 vaccination. These receptor sequences come from a human donor who received a COVID-19 vaccine. Each CDR3 is given without its conserved first and last residue.

TRBJ1-2 | TRBV5-5 | ASSFPGRTVGYT
TRBJ2-5 | TRBV5-1 | ASSLTGGTETQY
TRBJ2-1 | TRBV20-1 | SASSASGGAGYNEQF
TRBJ2-1 | TRBV9 | ASSVGGVPFNEQF
TRBJ1-6 | TRBV28 | ASIGGASNSPLH
TRBJ1-2 | TRBV2 | ASRKNRDYGYT
TRBJ1-2 | TRBV6-5 | ASSYLEQGTYGYT
TRBJ2-2 | TRBV7-3 | ASTARQVNTGELF
TRBJ1-5 | TRBV28 | ASSLPQTHQPQH
TRBJ1-5 | TRBV6-5 | ASSLGRQGKQPQH
TRBJ2-3 | TRBV5-1 | ASEKTGVKADTQY
TRBJ2-5 | TRBV19 | ASSISRGKETQY
TRBJ1-1 | TRBV19 | ASTENTEAF